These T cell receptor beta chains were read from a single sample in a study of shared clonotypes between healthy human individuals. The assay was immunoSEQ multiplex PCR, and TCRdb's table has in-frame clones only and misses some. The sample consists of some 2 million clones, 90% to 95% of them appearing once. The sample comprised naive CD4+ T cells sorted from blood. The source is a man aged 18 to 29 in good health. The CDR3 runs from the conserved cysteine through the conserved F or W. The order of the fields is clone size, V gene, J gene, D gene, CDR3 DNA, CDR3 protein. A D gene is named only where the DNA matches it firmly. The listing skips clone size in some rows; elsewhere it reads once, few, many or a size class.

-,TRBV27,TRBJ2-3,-,TGTGCCAGCAAGCCCGCTACCGGGCTACCGGGAGATACGCAGTATTTT,CASKPATGLPGDTQYF
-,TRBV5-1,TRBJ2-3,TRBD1,TGCGCCAGCAGCTTGGTAGGGACAGGGAGCACAGATACGCAGTATTTT,CASSLVGTGSTDTQYF
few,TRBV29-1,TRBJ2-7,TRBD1,TGCAGCGTTGGGACAGGGGGGACGTACGAGCAGTACTTC,CSVGTGGTYEQYF
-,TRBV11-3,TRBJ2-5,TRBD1,TGTGCCAGCAGCCTACAGGGGACAGAGACCCAGTACTTC,CASSLQGTETQYF
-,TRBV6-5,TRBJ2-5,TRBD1,TGTGCCAGCGCTCGGTTGGACAGGTCGGGGACCCAGTACTTC,CASARLDRSGTQYF
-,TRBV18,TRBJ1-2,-,TGTGCCAGCTCACCGACAGCTCCCTCAGCTAACTATGGCTACACCTTC,CASSPTAPSANYGYTF
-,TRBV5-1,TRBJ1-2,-,TGCGCCAGCAGGGGTGTGGTATCCGCGGAGAGTGGTGGCTACACCTTC,CASRGVVSAESGGYTF
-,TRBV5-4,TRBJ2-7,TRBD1,TGTGCCAGCAGCCTAGACAGGGGGCTCTACGAGCAGTACTTC,CASSLDRGLYEQYF
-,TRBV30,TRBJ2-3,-,TGTGCCTGGAGCCACACAGATACGCAGTATTTT,CAWSHTDTQYF
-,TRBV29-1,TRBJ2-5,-,TGCAGCGTTGGAGGAAGGTACCAAGAGACCCAGTACTTC,CSVGGRYQETQYF
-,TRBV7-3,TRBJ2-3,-,TGTGCCAGCAGCCCGGGACTCACCACAGATACGCAGTATTTT,CASSPGLTTDTQYF
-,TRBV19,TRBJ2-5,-,TGTGCCAGTAGTGTCGGACCGAATAAAGGGCAGACCCAGTACTTC,CASSVGPNKGQTQYF
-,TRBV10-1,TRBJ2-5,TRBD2,TGCGCCAGCAGTGAGACCGGGACTAGCCTTCAAGAGACCCAGTACTTC,CASSETGTSLQETQYF
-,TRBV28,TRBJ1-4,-,TGTGCCAGCAGCCCCACGGGGACCTCACTTAATGAAAAACTGTTTTTT,CASSPTGTSLNEKLFF
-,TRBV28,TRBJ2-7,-,TGTGCCAGCAGTTTTGGAGGGGTAGCCTACGAGCAGTACTTC,CASSFGGVAYEQYF
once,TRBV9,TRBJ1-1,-,TGTGCCAGCAGCATACCTGGGGAGATGGGCACTGAAGCTTTCTTT,CASSIPGEMGTEAFF
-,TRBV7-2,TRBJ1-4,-,TGTGCCAGCAGCCCGCCTGGGGCAACTAATGAAAAACTGTTTTTT,CASSPPGATNEKLFF
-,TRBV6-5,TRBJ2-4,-,TGTGCCAGCAGTTACGGGGCAGTCAGCCAGGGAAACATTCAGTACTTC,CASSYGAVSQGNIQYF
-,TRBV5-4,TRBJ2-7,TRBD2,TGTGCCAGCAGCTCGAAGACTAGCGGGACCTACGAGCAGTACTTC,CASSSKTSGTYEQYF
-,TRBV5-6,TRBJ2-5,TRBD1,TGTGCCAGCAGGAAAGGACAGGGAGCGACCCAGTACTTC,CASRKGQGATQYF
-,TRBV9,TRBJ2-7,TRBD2,TGTGCCAGCAGCGTAGGGGGAGGGAACGAGCAGTACTTC,CASSVGGGNEQYF
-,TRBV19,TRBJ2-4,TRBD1,TGTGCCAGTAGTATAGGTCCGGGACAGGGCACCAAAAACATTCAGTACTTC,CASSIGPGQGTKNIQYF
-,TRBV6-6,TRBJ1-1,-,TGTGCCAGCAGAGCCCAGGACGCCACTGAAGCTTTCTTT,CASRAQDATEAFF
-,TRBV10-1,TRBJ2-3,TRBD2,TGCGCCAGCAGTGCGGGTAGCGGGGGGTTCACAGATACGCAGTATTTT,CASSAGSGGFTDTQYF